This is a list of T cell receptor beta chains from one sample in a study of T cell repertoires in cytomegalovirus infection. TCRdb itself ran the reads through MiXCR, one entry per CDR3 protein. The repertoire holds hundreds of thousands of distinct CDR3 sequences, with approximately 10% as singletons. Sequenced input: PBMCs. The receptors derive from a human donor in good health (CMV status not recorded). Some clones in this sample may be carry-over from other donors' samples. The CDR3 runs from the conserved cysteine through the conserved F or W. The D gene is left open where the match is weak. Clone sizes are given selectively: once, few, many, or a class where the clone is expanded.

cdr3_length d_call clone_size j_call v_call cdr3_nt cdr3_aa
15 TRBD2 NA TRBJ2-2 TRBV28 TGTGCCGGCAGCTCCGGGGGGATCGTGGGCGGGGAGCTGTTTTTT CAGSSGGIVGGELFF
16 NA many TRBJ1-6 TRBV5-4 TGTGCCAGCAGCTTGCGGGGTGGCATCCTTAATTCACCCCTCCACTTT CASSLRGGILNSPLHF
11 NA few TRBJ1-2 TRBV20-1 TGCAGTGCTAGCCACACCCCGGGCTACACCTTC CSASHTPGYTF
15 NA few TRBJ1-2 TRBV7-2 TGTGCCAGCAGCTTAGGCTCGTTAGGGGCTAATGGCTACACCTTC CASSLGSLGANGYTF
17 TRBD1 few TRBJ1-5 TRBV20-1 TGCAGTGCCCTGAGCCACTACCGGGACAGCAGCAATCAGCCCCAGCATTTT CSALSHYRDSSNQPQHF
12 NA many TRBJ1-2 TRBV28 TGTGCCAGCAGTTCAGGGAACCCTGGCTACACCTTC CASSSGNPGYTF
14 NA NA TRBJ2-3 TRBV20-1 TGCAGTGCGGTCATTGGACCGGGGGCAGATACGCAGTATTTT CSAVIGPGADTQYF
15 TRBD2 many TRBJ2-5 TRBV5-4 TGTGCCAGCAGCCCCGGACTAGCGGGGCAAGAGACCCAGTACTTC CASSPGLAGQETQYF
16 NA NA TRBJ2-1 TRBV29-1 TGCAGCGTTGAAGATCTGGCAGGGGGGTTTTACAATGAGCAGTTCTTC CSVEDLAGGFYNEQFF
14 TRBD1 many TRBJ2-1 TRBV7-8 TGTGCCAGCAGACCAGGGACAGCTTCTAGTGAGCAGTTCTTC CASRPGTASSEQFF
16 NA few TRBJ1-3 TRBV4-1 TGCGCCAGCAGCCAAGAGCCAGGGAACTCTGGAAACACCATATATTTT CASSQEPGNSGNTIYF
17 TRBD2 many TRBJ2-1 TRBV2 TGTGCCAGCAGTCTCACGACCCCGGGGGGGTTCTACAATGAGCAGTTCTTC CASSLTTPGGFYNEQFF
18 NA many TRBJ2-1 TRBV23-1 TGCGCCAGCAGTCAATCTTGTAGCGCCGAGAGCTCCTACAATGAGCAGTTCTTC CASSQSCSAESSYNEQFF
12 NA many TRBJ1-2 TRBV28 TGTGCCAGCAGGACAGGAGACTATGGCTACACCTTC CASRTGDYGYTF
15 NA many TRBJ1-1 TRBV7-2 TGTGCCAGCAATCGGGCAGGCGAGTCAAGAACTGAAGCTTTCTTT CASNRAGESRTEAFF
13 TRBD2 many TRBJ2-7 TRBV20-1 TGCAGTGCGGTGGGGGGGGGCTCCTACGAGCAGTACTTC CSAVGGGSYEQYF
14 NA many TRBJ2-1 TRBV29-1 TGCAGCGTTGAATGGGGGGCCGGGTACAATGAGCAGTTCTTC CSVEWGAGYNEQFF
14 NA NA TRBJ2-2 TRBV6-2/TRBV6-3 TGTGCCAGCGAACTTGACTCATACACCGGGGAGCTGTTTTTT CASELDSYTGELFF
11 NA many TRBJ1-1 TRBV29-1 TGCAGCACCAGGGCCAACACTGAAGCTTTCTTT CSTRANTEAFF
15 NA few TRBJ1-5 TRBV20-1 TGCAGTGCTAGAGATTGGGGGGCCAACAATCAGCCCCAGCATTTT CSARDWGANNQPQHF
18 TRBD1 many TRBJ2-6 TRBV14 TGTGCCAGCAGCCCCCACCCGGGACAGATCTCTGGGGCCAACGTCCTGACTTTC CASSPHPGQISGANVLTF
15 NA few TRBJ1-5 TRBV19 TGTGCCAGTTCGGGGTGGGGCAGGGGCAATCAGCCCCAGCATTTT CASSGWGRGNQPQHF
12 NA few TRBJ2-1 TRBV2 TGTGCCAGCAGTGAAGGGCTGGCCGTGAAGTTCTTC CASSEGLAVKFF
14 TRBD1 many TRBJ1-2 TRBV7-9 TGTGCCAGCAGCGCGGGACAGACTTTAGGGGGCTACACCTTC CASSAGQTLGGYTF
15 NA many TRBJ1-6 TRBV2 TGTGCCAGCAGTGAAGCGCCGGTATCCAATTCACCCCTCCACTTT CASSEAPVSNSPLHF
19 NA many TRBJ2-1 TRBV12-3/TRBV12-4 TGTGCCAGCAGTTCAAACCCCCTCTCGGGACCCGGGTATTACAATGAGCAGTTCTTC CASSSNPLSGPGYYNEQFF
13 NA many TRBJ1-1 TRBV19 TGTGCCACCGGAGTTAGGGTGAACACTGAAGCTTTCTTT CATGVRVNTEAFF
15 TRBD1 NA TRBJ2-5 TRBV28 TGTGCCAGCAGTACCCGACAGGGGGCTCGGGAGACCCAGTACTTC CASSTRQGARETQYF
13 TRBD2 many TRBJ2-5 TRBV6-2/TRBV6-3 TGTGCCAGCAGTGGTTTCAGGGAGGGGACCCAGTACTTC CASSGFREGTQYF
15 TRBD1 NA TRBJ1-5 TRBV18 TGTGCCAGCTCACCGAGGGGGACAGAGAATCAGCCCCAGCATTTT CASSPRGTENQPQHF
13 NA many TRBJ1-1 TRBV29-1 TGCAGCGTTGACGTGGTAGGGGAAGGTGAAGCTTTCTTT CSVDVVGEGEAFF
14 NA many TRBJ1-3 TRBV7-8 TGTGCCAGCAGCACGGACCTTCTAGGAAACACCATATATTTT CASSTDLLGNTIYF
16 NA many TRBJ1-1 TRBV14 TGTGCCAGCAGCCAAGATCGCGGTCGCATGGACACTGAAGCTTTCTTT CASSQDRGRMDTEAFF
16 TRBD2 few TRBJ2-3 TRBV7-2 TGTGCCAGCAGCTTAGCCTTGGGGGGGGAGGCAGATACGCAGTATTTT CASSLALGGEADTQYF
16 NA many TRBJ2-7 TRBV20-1 TGCAGTGCTAGGTCCTCCTCCAGGGCAAAATCCTACGAGCAGTACTTC CSARSSSRAKSYEQYF
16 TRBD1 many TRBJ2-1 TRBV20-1 TGCAGTGCTAGAACGGACAGGTTGTACTCCTACAATGAGCAGTTCTTC CSARTDRLYSYNEQFF
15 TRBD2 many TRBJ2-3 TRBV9 TGTGCCAGCAGCGGTTGGAGCGGGGGCACAGATACGCAGTATTTT CASSGWSGGTDTQYF
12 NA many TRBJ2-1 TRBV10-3 TGTGCCACGACGAGCTCCTACAATGAGCAGTTCTTC CATTSSYNEQFF
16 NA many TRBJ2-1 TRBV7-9 TGTGCCAGCGGTTGGGGGTATACGGGGGATTACAATGAGCAGTTCTTC CASGWGYTGDYNEQFF
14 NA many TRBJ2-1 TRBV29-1 TGCAGCGTTGAATCCGCGGTAGCGGACAATGAGCAGTTCTTC CSVESAVADNEQFF
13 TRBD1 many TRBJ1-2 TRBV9 TGTGCCAGCAGCGACCGGACAGGGAATGGCTACACCTTC CASSDRTGNGYTF
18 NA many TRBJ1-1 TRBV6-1 TGTGCCAGCAGTGCTCCCGGGGCCAAGGTCGGCATGAACACTGAAGCTTTCTTT CASSAPGAKVGMNTEAFF
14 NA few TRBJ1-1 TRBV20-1 TGCAGTGCTAGTAAGGACGGGGGACGGTCTGAAGCTTTCTTT CSASKDGGRSEAFF
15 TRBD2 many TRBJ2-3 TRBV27 TGTGCCAGCAGTCTGACTAGCGGGGGGTTAGATACGCAGTATTTT CASSLTSGGLDTQYF
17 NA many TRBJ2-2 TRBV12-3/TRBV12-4 TGTGCCAGCAGTCCGTGGGGCGGGGACACTCACACCGGGGAGCTGTTTTTT CASSPWGGDTHTGELFF